This T cell receptor (beta chain) stems from a study of cytomegalovirus exposure and HLA in healthy donors (dated by TCRdb to the late 2010s). For the wider study: According to an earlier analysis of 587 of the donors, some 170 million T cells yielded over 100 million unique TCR beta sequences and around 300 Gb of sequence data. On average, about 200,000 unique TCR beta nucleotide sequences were sequenced per donor among some 430 genotyped donors of the cohort, with roughly 18% of those sequences being non-productive. A separate validation cohort of over 95 different subjects was used in addition to the roughly 700-subject first cohort. Typing coverage varied by locus: 629-630 donors for A, B, C, DRB1 and DQB1; roughly 520 for DQA1; about 600 for DPA1; around 450 for DPB1. HLA typing included class I and class II loci at four-digit resolution. Donor age, sex, ethnicity and CMV serostatus were compiled alongside the repertoire data. All discovery cohort repertoires had been generated on a single sequencing platform. A later analysis re-analyzed previously published TCR beta repertoires from 660 or so donors and added high-resolution HLA genotyping to study TCR occurrence patterns. Rather than using new phenotypic data, the later analysis identified candidate immune exposures from TCR beta sequences and from how often those sequences occurred across donors. Roughly five DR-DQ haplotypes were handled as single units for association and clustering because linkage in the cohort was strong. The genetic ancestry cluster associated with self-reported Caucasian donors included around four fifths of the roughly 380 genotyped donors. The T cell repertoires of under 750 subjects were profiled by immunosequencing and related to cytomegalovirus serostatus. The aim of the study was to test whether cataloging public T cell receptors could identify signatures of past pathogen exposure. Around 320 gigabases of sequencing data and roughly 90 million unique TCR sequences were included in an early release covering about 600 HLA-typed donors. An earlier analysis of around 640 of the donors used high-throughput TCR beta sequencing to judge whether each TCR beta V gene segment behaved as functional or pseudogenic. The study combined high-throughput TCR immunosequencing, statistical association of individual TCRs with disease status, and machine learning to predict cytomegalovirus infection status. A later genetic analysis took genome-wide SNP genotypes for about 55% of the roughly 670 donors and used that subset as a discovery cohort. Study-level results and caveats: According to a later analysis, most CMV-associated TCR beta chains appeared to be HLA-restricted, and the HLA associations seemed to be driven largely by CMV exposure. A few of the identified cytomegalovirus-associated TCR beta chains were confirmed in vitro to be specific for cytomegalovirus antigens. In a later analysis, HLA-associated TCR beta chains showed more clonal expansion and lower generation probabilities than non-associated chains that were equally common. The authors suggested that the approach could potentially be generalized to other disease states and immunological phenotypes. The only immune exposure information available for the cohort was CMV serostatus. Only TCR beta chains were sequenced in this cohort, and the absence of alpha or paired-chain data limited detectable features. Correlated functional status among segregating V segments might reflect linkage disequilibrium, but an unknown experimental factor could not be ruled out. Several of the top co-occurrence clusters appeared to be linked to parvovirus B19, influenza, CMV and Epstein-Barr virus, according to a later analysis. According to a later analysis, TCR association rates differed among HLA loci, with DRB1 alleles showing the most associated TCRs and HLA-C alleles showing the fewest. A further reported finding was that TCR beta sequences accurately predicted the HLA-A and HLA-B alleles for most subjects in the first cohort. A group of highly shared sequence variants was considered likely to be a technical artifact of the sequencing pipeline. The presence/absence analyses assumed that sequencing depth was roughly uniform across donors, and that assumption may not be true. A later genetic analysis associated a missense DCLRE1C variant with V-gene and J-gene trimming of TCR beta chains, and an independent cohort replicated the association. An earlier analysis of some 560 of the donors showed that most TCR beta V segments appeared in productive rearrangements either about 87% or about 30% of the time, which broadly matched IMGT annotations. Because counts were too low, under 20 rarely observed V segments, including chromosome 9 orphons, were left out of the earlier analysis of approximately 500 of the donors. Because some donors lacked HLA typing at each locus, the association tests relied only on the typed subset. The classifier was reported to diagnose cytomegalovirus status with high specificity and sensitivity in both the original and validation cohorts. In a later analysis, some 17,000 TCR beta sequences were associated with specific HLA alleles at a false discovery rate of 0.05. When HLA alleles, especially DR and DQ, strongly co-occurred, TCR associations were difficult to assign to individual alleles. Some IMGT-functional V segments, including TRBV6-2 and TRBV6-3, could not be told apart with the 87-base-pair reads, so those segments were excluded. Across donors, most TCR sequences were observed very rarely, whereas some public TCRs were present in many individuals. Compared with the roughly 720-donor mean, donors in an Asian-associated ancestry cluster had fewer N-insertions in productive TCRs, according to a later genetic analysis. A total of fewer than 200 TCR beta chains were listed by the study as associated with cytomegalovirus.

Trimming takes 3 bases from V and 9 bases from J, and the germline ends sit 16 bases apart. CDR1 and CDR2 are drawn from the germline V gene: KGHSH, LQKENI. Its CDR3 holds 14 amino acids, cysteine through phenylalanine. CDR3 DNA is the only sequence kept; it has 42 bases, read in frame from the first base. The cohort comprised hundreds of healthy bone marrow donors. All cohort members were sampled while nominally healthy, although unrecorded immune exposures were likely present. The donor tested CMV seropositive and was one of the 289 seropositive cohort members. Every donor gave a peripheral blood sample, and the peripheral blood mononuclear cells from that sample were used for TCR beta sequencing. The Qiagen DNeasy Blood Extraction Kit was used to extract genomic DNA from the blood cell samples. On this clone: No antigen is known for it. No clone much larger than this one lies a single base away; base qualities are absent.

Library creation used the immunoSEQ multiplex PCR assay. For the multiplex PCR, a mixture combining 60 forward primers for TCR Vbeta segments and 13 reverse primers for TCR Jbeta segments was used. A multiplex PCR assay on genomic DNA amplified the CDR3 region of rearranged TCR beta genes. The Illumina HiSeq System was used to sequence the amplified TCR beta libraries as 87-base-pair reads. As for how the authors treated the data: A later analysis counted approximately 76 million unique TCR beta chains across the 550 to 800 repertoires, and roughly 10 million of these chains were shared by at least two donors. Raw reads were error-corrected and collapsed into unique sequences by a nearest-neighbor algorithm in which closely related sequences were merged to remove PCR and sequencing errors. Alignment of CDR3 sequences to IMGT reference sequences was used to assign V, D and J gene segments. For a sequence to be retained, at least a six-nucleotide match to both a V gene segment and a J gene segment was required. A rearrangement was called productive if the CDR3 had no stop codons and remained in frame with V and J, and every other rearrangement was called non-productive. CDR3 was defined by IMGT convention, running from the second conserved V-encoded cysteine to the conserved J-encoded phenylalanine. The earlier analysis of more than 450 of the donors excluded sequences that lacked an unambiguous match to a single V gene segment. An earlier analysis of several hundred of the donors called V segments functional above 56.7% productive rearrangements and segregating when the between-donor standard deviation exceeded 5%. A statistical classification framework was built to diagnose cytomegalovirus status from the catalog of TCR beta chain sequences. In a later analysis, TCR nucleotide sequences were compared against IMGT/GENE-DB human TR gene sequences so that V and J genes could be assigned. In a later analysis, CDR3 sequences and most-parsimonious VDJ recombination scenarios were assigned using the TCRdist pipeline. In a later analysis, every TCR beta chain was defined by the combination of its CDR3 amino acid sequence and its V-gene family, and reads without a unique V-gene family were dropped. To address suspected cross-contamination and a sequencing artifact, a later analysis removed 450 to 700 highly shared, low-generation-probability nucleotide sequences. For each public chain, a later analysis derived a clonal expansion index from normalized ranks of inferred template counts within each repertoire. In a later analysis, generation probabilities were computed using a VDJ recombination model fitted to out-of-frame rearrangements, and the results were checked against IGoR. In a later analysis, hypergeometric tests were used to score TCR-TCR, TCR-HLA and TCR-CMV co-occurrence, with a repertoire-size bias correction applied to TCR pairs. To estimate false discovery rates, a later analysis permuted the HLA or CMV assignments 20 times. In a later analysis, co-occurring TCRs were grouped with DBSCAN, and TCRdist sequence similarity was added when clustering was performed within HLA-allele-positive subsets. For co-occurrence clustering, repertoires with fewer than 30,000 or more than 120,000 public chains were excluded, along with 4 to 6 repertoires with anomalous nucleotide sharing. TCRdb carries this immuneACCESS record with in-frame sequences only. Its versions omit some clonotypes, under half of them owing to an unresolved V gene in the studies checked, with the rest unexplained. The D gene and trimming were derived from the DNA, and the V and J assignments and clone size from that table. The sample table records approximately 210,000 clones; roughly 77% of these occur just once. Of the sample, about 0.37% falls within the top ten clones.

The sample comprised PBMCs. The origin of this receptor is a male donor in good health and CMV-seropositive. The rearrangement combines TRBV18 with TRBJ2-3, with a tentative D gene TRBD2 over 5 matching bases. The base sequence is TGTGCCAGCTCACCCCCGAGTGGGGAGCGAACGCAGTATTTT. This is translated as CASSPPSGERTQYF.